These 7 T cell receptor beta chains originate from one sample sequenced in a study of PD-1 blockade in classical Hodgkin lymphoma. Clones were read by immunoSEQ multiplex PCR, and TCRdb kept only the in-frame ones, dropping some. The sample yields approximately 21,000 clones, about 64% seen once. All trial patients relapsed after autologous stem cell transplantation. The material sequenced was peripheral blood mononuclear cells (PBMCs), taken at baseline. The receptors derive from a human donor with classical Hodgkin lymphoma.

This clone was seen only a few times. The same CDR3 is also encoded by other DNA sequences in this sample. The gene calls are TRBV5-1 and TRBJ2-5, with TRBD1 identical over 9 bases. Trimming removed 0 bases from V and 5 bases from J; junction bases left unmatched: 5. Germline CDR1 SGHRS, CDR2 YFSETQ. The CDR3 covers 15 residues. The CDR3 DNA reads TGCGCCAGCAGCTTGGACAGGGGGCGCGGTGAGACCCAGTACTTC. Translation gives CASSLDRGRGETQYF.

This clone is medium-sized. The V call is TRBV4-1, the J call TRBJ1-4; D gene ambiguous. Looked up from germline, CDR1 is MGHRA and CDR2 is YSYEKL. V was cut by 0 bases and J by 7 bases, with 0 bases left in between. The CDR3 sequence is 11 residues long. The CDR3 loop reads CASSQDEKLFF. The CDR3 nucleotides read TGCGCCAGCAGCCAAGATGAAAAACTGTTTTTT.

V is TRBV9 and J is TRBJ1-2; 7 nucleotides align to TRBD1. Germline V gene sequence: CDR1 SGDLS, CDR2 YYNGEE. The CDR3 covers 15 residues. V trimming: 0 bases; J trimming: 6 bases; junction bases outside the gene matches: 8. The DNA of the CDR3 is TGTGCCAGCAGCGTAGAAATGGGACAGTTAAATGGCTACACCTTC. It specifies CASSVEMGQLNGYTF.

This clone is a singleton in its sample. The chain combines TRBV6-5 with TRBJ2-5; the D is unclear. Trimming cost V 4 bases and J 1 base, with 16 bases left between them. This CDR3 contains 16 residues. CDR1 is MNHEY and CDR2 is SVGAGI in the germline V gene. CDR3 nucleotide sequence: TGTGCCAGCAGTTCTCTCTCTGGCGGAGTCCAAGAGACCCAGTACTTC. Protein: CASSSLSGGVQETQYF.

This clone showed up just once. The chain uses TRBV30 and TRBJ2-7; either TRBD1 or TRBD2 may supply D (6 bases each). The CDR3 length is 13 residues. V shed 1 base and J shed 2 bases, with 9 bases lying between them. The germline gives CDR1 GTSNPN, CDR2 SVGIG (reference sequence). Here the CDR3 reads CAWSEGGAYEQYF. CDR3 in DNA: TGTGCCTGGAGTGAGGGGGGTGCCTACGAGCAGTACTTC.

The gene calls are TRBV6-6 and TRBJ1-1, with D perhaps TRBD1 (5 bases). Trimming left V 7 bases short and J 4 bases short, with 19 bases between. The CDR3 has 15 amino acids. Germline lookup yields CDR1 MNHNY and CDR2 SVGAGI (reference sequence). The CDR3 reads CASTSRVGGSTEAFF. In DNA form, the CDR3 reads TGTGCCAGCACCAGCAGGGTTGGGGGTAGCACTGAAGCTTTCTTT.

This clone was found a few times. This sequence joins TRBV28 and TRBJ1-2; 9 positions agree with TRBD1. This CDR3 region has 13 residues. J lost 7 bases, V lost 6 bases, and 6 bases had no gene match. Germline CDR1 MDHEN, CDR2 SYDVKM. CDR3 nucleotides: TGTGCCAGCAGGCCGACAGGGGGTGGTGGCTACACCTTC. Translation gives CASRPTGGGGYTF.